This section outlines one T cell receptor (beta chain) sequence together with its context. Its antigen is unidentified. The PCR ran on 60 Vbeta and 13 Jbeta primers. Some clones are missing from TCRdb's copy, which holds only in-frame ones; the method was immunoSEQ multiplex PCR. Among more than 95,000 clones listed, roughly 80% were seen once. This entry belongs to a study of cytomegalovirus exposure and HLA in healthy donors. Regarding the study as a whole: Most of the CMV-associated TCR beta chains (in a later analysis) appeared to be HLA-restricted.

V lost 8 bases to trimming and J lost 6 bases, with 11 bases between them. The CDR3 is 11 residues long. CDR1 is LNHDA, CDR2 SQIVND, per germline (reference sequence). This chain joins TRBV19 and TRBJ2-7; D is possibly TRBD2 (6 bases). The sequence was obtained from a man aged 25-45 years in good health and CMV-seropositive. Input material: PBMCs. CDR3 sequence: CASAAGGEQYF. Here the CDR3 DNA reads TGTGCCAGTGCGGCCGGGGGCGAGCAGTACTTC.